The text below deals with one T cell receptor beta chain. The target antigen is unknown. This record comes from a study of T cell repertoires in cytomegalovirus infection. Study-level background: Recently identified HLA-C-restricted CMV epitopes and well-studied HLA-B-restricted CMV epitopes were used by the study.

TCRdb re-called the reads through MiXCR, storing one row per CDR3 protein. The sample lists roughly 310,000 distinct CDR3 sequences, under 35% seen once, with 20% in the top ten. The CDR3 consists of 16 residues. Trimming took off 2 bases at V and 3 bases at J, with 13 bases between the two ends. The rearrangement uses TRBV12-3 or TRBV12-4 and TRBJ2-2; weak D call: TRBD2 (6 bases). This clonotype originated in a human donor in good health (CMV status not recorded). Some clones in this sample may be carry-over from other donors' samples. The material sequenced was cultured PBMCs, taken from culture after CMV antigen stimulation. The DNA of the CDR3 is TGTGCCAGCAGTTTACAACAGGTAGCGGACACCGGGGAGCTGTTTTTT. Its protein product is CASSLQQVADTGELFF.